This is a list of T cell receptor beta chains from one sample in a study of blood T cell repertoires in COVID-19. Data came from immunoSEQ multiplex PCR; TCRdb stores just in-frame clones and leaves some out. The sample holds 71,000 or so clones, 80% to 90% seen once. Specimen: peripheral blood. The receptors stem from a man in his fifties with active COVID-19. Both conserved end residues are part of each CDR3. A D gene is named only where the DNA matches it firmly. Only part of the rows carry a size: once, few, many, or a class if the clone is expanded.

V gene	D gene	clone size	J gene	CDR3 protein	CDR3 DNA
TRBV27	TRBD1	NA	TRBJ2-7	CASSPYRTGGLEQYF	TGTGCCAGCAGTCCGTATCGGACAGGGGGTCTAGAGCAGTACTTC
TRBV6-2/TRBV6-3	TRBD1	once	TRBJ1-5	CASSFPGQGSFNQPQHF	TGTGCCAGCAGTTTCCCGGGACAGGGATCTTTCAATCAGCCCCAGCATTTT
TRBV24-1	NA	NA	TRBJ2-7	CARRCGDEQYF	TGTGCCCGACGCTGCGGAGACGAGCAGTACTTC
TRBV19	NA	NA	TRBJ1-2	CASTPFSGSYGYTF	TGTGCCAGTACCCCTTTTTCAGGCTCGTATGGCTACACCTTC
TRBV5-1	TRBD2	NA	TRBJ2-3	CASSQLGTSGDTQYF	TGCGCCAGCAGCCAACTTGGGACTAGCGGCGATACGCAGTATTTT
TRBV28	NA	NA	TRBJ2-2	CANSFANTGELFF	TGTGCCAACAGTTTCGCGAACACCGGGGAGCTGTTTTTT
TRBV7-2	TRBD2	NA	TRBJ2-3	CASSLVSGGLLDTDTQYF	TGTGCCAGCAGCTTAGTTAGCGGGGGCCTTCTTGACACAGATACGCAGTATTTT
TRBV5-6	NA	NA	TRBJ2-5	CASSRRQRGFLGETQYF	TGTGCCAGCAGCCGCCGCCAGCGAGGGTTTTTGGGAGAGACCCAGTACTTC
TRBV6-2/TRBV6-3	NA	NA	TRBJ1-4	CASSPGHPEVYEKLFF	TGTGCCAGCAGCCCGGGCCACCCCGAAGTCTACGAAAAACTGTTTTTT
TRBV7-8	TRBD2	NA	TRBJ2-5	CASSLVIATSGGAKTQYF	TGTGCCAGCAGCTTAGTCATCGCGACTAGCGGGGGGGCCAAGACCCAGTACTTC
TRBV7-9	TRBD1	NA	TRBJ1-1	CASSSGGTGETEAFF	TGTGCCAGCAGCTCGGGCGGGACAGGGGAAACTGAAGCTTTCTTT
TRBV4-2	NA	NA	TRBJ2-2	CASSHPNLPQGQGNTGELFF	TGTGCCAGCAGCCACCCGAATCTTCCACAGGGCCAAGGGAACACCGGGGAGCTGTTTTTT
TRBV28	TRBD1	NA	TRBJ2-4	CASRSSGQGQYF	TGTGCCAGCAGATCCTCGGGACAGGGTCAGTACTTC
TRBV7-2	NA	NA	TRBJ2-3	CASSSQSARTSDTQYF	TGTGCCAGCAGCTCACAATCTGCTCGAACATCGGATACGCAGTATTTT
TRBV28	TRBD2	NA	TRBJ2-5	CASRLAAGLQETQYF	TGTGCCAGTAGACTAGCGGCCGGCCTCCAAGAGACCCAGTACTTC
TRBV7-2	NA	NA	TRBJ1-2	CASSLGGDRGYTF	TGTGCCAGCAGCTTAGGGGGGGACCGCGGCTACACCTTC
TRBV18	TRBD1	NA	TRBJ1-5	CASSPPGTASNQPQHF	TGTGCCAGCTCACCACCGGGGACAGCTAGCAATCAGCCCCAGCATTTT
TRBV6-1	NA	NA	TRBJ1-4	CASSETGTINEKLFF	TGTGCCAGCAGTGAGACAGGAACAATTAATGAAAAACTGTTTTTT
TRBV7-2	TRBD1	once	TRBJ2-7	CASSQGASWSYEQYF	TGTGCCAGCAGCCAGGGGGCAAGTTGGTCCTACGAGCAGTACTTC
TRBV27	NA	NA	TRBJ2-7	CASSLSLPGDSYEQYF	TGTGCCAGCAGTTTATCCCTTCCGGGAGATTCCTACGAGCAGTACTTC
TRBV9	TRBD1	NA	TRBJ1-2	CASSVGDRAANYGYTF	TGTGCCAGCAGCGTCGGGGACAGGGCTGCTAACTATGGCTACACCTTC
TRBV13	TRBD1	few	TRBJ2-2	CASRRTGGGNTGELFF	TGTGCCAGCAGAAGGACAGGGGGCGGAAACACCGGGGAGCTGTTTTTT
TRBV6-6	NA	NA	TRBJ2-1	CASSPAGAGATPSGQFF	TGTGCCAGCAGTCCCGCCGGGGCAGGGGCGACCCCCTCGGGGCAGTTCTTC
TRBV7-6	NA	NA	TRBJ2-5	CASSLEWREMETQYF	TGTGCCAGCAGCTTAGAATGGAGGGAAATGGAGACCCAGTACTTC
TRBV12-2	NA	NA	TRBJ2-7	CASRPGLAPHEQYF	TGTGCAAGTCGCCCGGGACTAGCGCCCCACGAGCAGTACTTC
TRBV19	TRBD1	NA	TRBJ2-7	CASSTGTASYEQYF	TGTGCCAGTTCTACCGGGACAGCCTCCTACGAGCAGTACTTC
TRBV11-2	NA	NA	TRBJ2-5	CASSLRPISGQEETQYF	TGTGCCAGCAGCTTAAGACCCATTTCCGGACAAGAAGAGACCCAGTACTTC
TRBV28	NA	NA	TRBJ2-2	CASSTLTGPGAGELFF	TGTGCCAGCAGTACCCTAACAGGGCCTGGGGCCGGGGAGCTGTTTTTT
TRBV5-1	TRBD1	NA	TRBJ2-2	CASSLGDRPANTGELFF	TGCGCCAGCAGCTTGGGGGACAGGCCCGCGAACACCGGGGAGCTGTTTTTT
TRBV9	NA	NA	TRBJ2-7	CASSAGQTYEQYF	TGTGCCAGCAGTGCGGGACAGACCTACGAGCAGTACTTC
TRBV5-8	TRBD2	NA	TRBJ2-7	CASSRSRGLAPAEQYF	TGTGCCAGCAGCCGTAGCAGGGGACTAGCTCCTGCCGAGCAGTACTTC
TRBV4-3	NA	NA	TRBJ2-5	CASSQDLSELQETQYF	TGCGCCAGCAGCCAAGATCTATCGGAGCTCCAAGAGACCCAGTACTTC
TRBV28	NA	once	TRBJ2-7	CASSGDPSYEQYF	TGTGCCAGCAGTGGAGATCCCTCCTACGAGCAGTACTTC
TRBV6-2/TRBV6-3	TRBD2	NA	TRBJ2-5	CASSYGAGGQETQYF	TGTGCCAGCAGTTACGGAGCGGGGGGGCAAGAGACCCAGTACTTC
TRBV30	NA	NA	TRBJ2-5	CAWSPLQETQYF	TGTGCCTGGAGCCCCCTGCAAGAGACCCAGTACTTC
TRBV4-1	NA	few	TRBJ1-2	CASSQDGLRMDYGYTF	TGCGCCAGCAGCCAAGATGGGCTCAGGATGGACTATGGCTACACCTTC
TRBV6-5	NA	NA	TRBJ2-7	CASSYSGSYEQYF	TGTGCCAGCAGTTACTCAGGGAGTTACGAGCAGTACTTC
TRBV7-9	TRBD1	NA	TRBJ2-7	CASSLPGGAQYF	TGTGCCAGCAGCTTACCAGGGGGAGCGCAGTACTTC
TRBV3-1/TRBV3-2	NA	NA	TRBJ1-2	CASSQEPSGCVF	TGTGCCAGCAGCCAAGAACCCTCAGGGTGCGTCTTC
TRBV5-4	TRBD2	NA	TRBJ2-3	CASSFRTSGRSDTQYF	TGTGCCAGCAGCTTCCGGACTAGCGGGAGATCAGATACGCAGTATTTT
TRBV6-5	TRBD1	NA	TRBJ1-2	CASRRTGMVSGYTF	TGTGCCAGCAGACGGACAGGGATGGTCTCTGGCTACACCTTC
TRBV27	TRBD1	NA	TRBJ2-2	CASRTTGDINTGELFF	TGTGCCAGCAGGACGACAGGGGACATTAACACCGGGGAGCTGTTTTTT